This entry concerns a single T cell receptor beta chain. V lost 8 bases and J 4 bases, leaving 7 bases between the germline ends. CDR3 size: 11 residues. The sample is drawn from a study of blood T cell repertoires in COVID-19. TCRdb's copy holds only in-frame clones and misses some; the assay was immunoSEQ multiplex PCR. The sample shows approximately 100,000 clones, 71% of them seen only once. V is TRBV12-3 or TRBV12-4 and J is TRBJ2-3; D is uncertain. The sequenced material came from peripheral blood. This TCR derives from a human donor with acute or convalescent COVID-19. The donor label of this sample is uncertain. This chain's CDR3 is CASQQADTQYF. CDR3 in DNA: TGTGCCAGCCAGCAGGCAGATACGCAGTATTTT.